The following is a TCR beta chain sequence with its context. The data were obtained in a study of blood T cell repertoires in COVID-19. As for the study in general: In each case, the material was cDNA or gDNA derived from T cells, B-cell-depleted T cells, or PBMCs.

Libraries were prepared by immunoSEQ multiplex PCR; TCRdb keeps only in-frame clonotypes and omits some of them. The table has 150,000 to 200,000 clones, more than 75% seen once. Living in roughly 23 US areas, the participants were between roughly 18 and 89 years of age. In assigning cohorts, the study relied on participant-reported clinical history. From germline, CDR1 is LNHDA and CDR2 SQIVND (reference sequence). Trimming took off 3 bases at V and 5 bases at J, with 5 bases between the two ends. The CDR3 contains 11 residues. The TCR comes from a woman in her fifties or sixties who had recovered from COVID-19. Sequenced: PBMCs or T cells enriched from blood (not recorded which). The chain is built from TRBV19 and TRBJ2-7; no clear D. This chain's CDR3 is CASSIYDEQYF. For the CDR3, the DNA is TGTGCCAGTAGTATCTACGACGAGCAGTACTTC.